This T cell receptor (beta chain) was identified in a study of cytomegalovirus exposure and HLA in healthy donors. PCR used 60 Vbeta primers and 13 Jbeta primers. Here immunoSEQ multiplex PCR was the method, and the copy in TCRdb shows in-frame clones only, minus some. The table lists over 150,000 clones, around 64% of them singletons. Overall study findings and caveats: Trimming of TCR beta V- and J-genes showed a link, identified in a later analysis, to a missense DCLRE1C variant. Among TCR beta chains, those listed as cytomegalovirus-associated numbered under 200.

This CDR3 spans 15 amino acids. V shed 4 bases, J shed 2 bases, and the junction held 4 bases outside the gene matches. Looked up from germline, CDR1 is SGHNT and CDR2 is YENEEA. Turning to this clone: Its antigen remains unknown.

The chain couples TRBV11-3 to TRBJ2-3; TRBD1 matches 9 bases. Sequencing used PBMCs. The TCR comes from a woman in her twenties or thirties in good health and CMV-seronegative. The CDR3 nucleotides read TGTGCCAGCAGCTCCGGACAGGGGCTCACAGATACGCAGTATTTT. This translates into CASSSGQGLTDTQYF.